What follows are 29 T cell receptor beta chains derived from one specimen sequenced in a study of human T cells and chemical hapten exposure. Time point here: pre-sensitization, week 0. Treatment described: therapeutic diphenylcyclopropenone sensitization with weekly scalp DPC. TCRdb re-called the RACE reads with MiXCR, one entry per CDR3 protein. This sample has approximately 90,000 distinct CDR3 sequences, with 6.5% to 10% found just once. Sequences were derived from whole blood, sampled in connection with sensitization to the hapten diphenylcyclopropenone (DPC). All receptors derive from a man aged 35 to 55 with alopecia areata. Some clones in this sample may be carry-over from other donors' samples.

CDR3: CAISESGWGARTDTQYF. The CDR3 bases are TGTGCCATCAGTGAGTCAGGTTGGGGGGCGCGGACAGATACGCAGTATTTT. The V and J genes are TRBV10-3 and TRBJ2-3, with D perhaps matching TRBD1 or TRBD2 (6 bases each). This CDR3 contains 17 residues. Per germline, CDR1 ENHRY and CDR2 SYGVKD. V lost 0 bases and J lost 3, with 16 bases in between.

This clonotype was found a few times. V is TRBV4-2 and J is TRBJ1-5; D not resolved. The CDR3 is made up of 16 amino acids. V was trimmed by 4 bases and J by 4 bases, leaving 17 bases between them. In germline, CDR1 is LGHNA, CDR2 YNFKEQ. The CDR3 region is CASSPTGSNGNQPQHF. The CDR3 DNA is TGTGCCAGCAGCCCGACCGGGTCTAATGGGAATCAGCCCCAGCATTTT.

This clonotype has more than one count but fewer than ten. The V and J genes are TRBV6-2 or TRBV6-3 and TRBJ2-5; D is unclear. Germline values: CDR1 MNHEY, CDR2 SVGEGT. The CDR3 spans 13 residues. Trimming took off 5 bases at V and 7 bases at J, with 14 bases between the two ends. CDR3 residues: CASSPRALGTQYF. CDR3 bases: TGTGCCAGCAGTCCCCGGGCCCTCGGGACCCAGTACTTC.

This clonotype came up many times. The DNA for the CDR3 is TGTGCCAGCAGTTTGGTGTCAGGGAATGAAAAACTGTTTTTT. Encoded protein: CASSLVSGNEKLFF. The rearrangement joins TRBV12-3 or TRBV12-4 to TRBJ1-4; a possible D gene is TRBD1 (5 bases). The CDR3 covers 14 residues. Trimming pared 3 bases from V and 5 bases from J, leaving 10 bases between.

This clonotype was recorded many times. This chain links TRBV18 with TRBJ1-4; unclear D gene. The V end was cut by 4 bases, the J end by 5 bases, with 11 bases between. CDR1 and CDR2 (germline): KGHSH, LQKENI. The CDR3 spans 14 residues. CDR3 in amino acids: CASSRGTANEKLFF. The CDR3 DNA reads as TGTGCCAGCTCACGGGGAACTGCCAATGAAAAACTGTTTTTT.

This clonotype was seen many times. This sequence joins TRBV29-1 and TRBJ2-2; weak D call: TRBD1 (5 bases). V was cut by 4 bases and J by 0 bases, with 12 bases left in between. Germline CDR1 reads SQVTM; CDR2 reads ANQGSEA. CDR3 length: 15 residues. In DNA form, the CDR3 reads TGCAGCGTTGGCGCAGGGAACTCGAACACCGGGGAGCTGTTTTTT. Encoded protein: CSVGAGNSNTGELFF.

The gene calls are TRBV5-4 and TRBJ2-3; D is unresolved. The V gene lost 0 bases and the J gene lost 2 bases, with 10 bases spanning the gap. The CDR3 spans 15 residues. Germline loops: CDR1 SGHNT, CDR2 YYREEE (reference sequence). The CDR3 DNA reads TGTGCCAGCAGCTTGGGGAGCGAGTCCACAGATACGCAGTATTTT. Its translation is CASSLGSESTDTQYF.

This clonotype has at least ten counts. This chain uses TRBV10-3 with TRBJ2-1, with 9 bases identical to TRBD2. In germline, CDR1 is ENHRY, CDR2 SYGVKD. The length of the CDR3 is 14 residues. The trim removed 9 bases at V and 3 bases at J, leaving 6 bases unmatched. The CDR3 here is CAIGRREGYNEQFF. DNA for the CDR3: TGTGCCATTGGTAGGCGGGAGGGCTACAATGAGCAGTTCTTC.

This clonotype showed up just a few times. The V and J genes are TRBV6-6 and TRBJ2-5; tentative D call: TRBD1 (6 bases). This CDR3 region has 13 residues. V was trimmed by 5 bases and J by 4 bases, leaving 11 bases between them. CDR1 is MNHNY and CDR2 is SVGAGI in the germline V gene (reference sequence). The CDR3 loop reads CASSGQYRETQYF. The CDR3 nucleotides are TGTGCCAGCAGTGGACAGTACCGAGAGACCCAGTACTTC.

The DNA for the CDR3 is TGTGCCAGCTTCCCCTTAGCGGGGATCTCCTACAATGAGCAGTTCTTC. This translates into CASFPLAGISYNEQFF. V and J are TRBV28 and TRBJ2-1; 8 bases are shared with TRBD2. There are 16 residues in the CDR3. The ends lost 8 bases at V and 0 bases at J; junction bases unmatched: 9. CDR1 is MDHEN and CDR2 is SYDVKM in the germline V gene.

The chain links TRBV9 to TRBJ2-5; 13 bases align to TRBD2. Per germline, CDR1 SGDLS and CDR2 YYNGEE. Losses at the gene ends were 3 bases for V and 3 bases for J; bases not matched to a gene: 2. There are 15 residues in the CDR3. The CDR3 nucleotides are TGTGCCAGCAGCGCCGGGACTAGCGGGAAAGAGACCCAGTACTTC. It is translated as CASSAGTSGKETQYF.

This clonotype was counted only a few times. The rearrangement uses TRBV12-3 or TRBV12-4 and TRBJ1-1; D gene uncertain. The CDR3 spans 13 residues. V lost 6 bases to trimming and J lost 11 bases, with 19 bases between them. Here the CDR3 reads CASRSPLGPAAFF. As DNA, the CDR3 is TGTGCCAGCAGATCACCCCTCGGGCCTGCGGCTTTCTTT.

This chain connects TRBV2 to TRBJ1-5; a weak D match, TRBD1 (6 bases). Germline CDR1 is SNHLY and CDR2 is FYNNEI. This CDR3 has 15 amino acids. V gave up 4 bases and J gave up 3 bases, with 13 bases separating them. The CDR3 nucleotides are TGTGCCAGCAGTGTTGGTGACAGGCCCAATCAGCCCCAGCATTTT. This translates into CASSVGDRPNQPQHF.

There are a few counts of this clonotype. This chain connects TRBV6-2 or TRBV6-3 to TRBJ2-1, with D possibly TRBD2 on 6 matching bases. Trimming shortened V by 6 bases and J by 9 bases, and 21 bases separated the two germline ends. Germline V CDR1 and CDR2: MNHEY, SVGEGT. CDR3 length: 15 residues. CDR3 sequence: CASRDGSSAPPEQFF. CDR3 sequence (DNA): TGTGCCAGCAGGGACGGGAGTAGCGCTCCCCCTGAGCAGTTCTTC.

At least ten counts were recorded for this clonotype. The gene calls are TRBV20-1 and TRBJ2-3; TRBD2 matches 11 bases. The CDR3 totals 13 residues. Germline values: CDR1 DFQATT, CDR2 SNEGSKA (reference sequence). CDR3 in amino acids: CSVLAGASDTQYF. CDR3 DNA sequence: TGCAGCGTACTAGCGGGAGCATCAGATACGCAGTATTTT.

The chain uses TRBV5-1 and TRBJ2-7, with TRBD2 identical over 10 bases. This CDR3 has 15 amino acids. The germline CDR1 and CDR2 sequences are SGHRS and YFSETQ. V was clipped by 0 bases and J by 0 bases; unmatched bases: 0. CDR3 residues: CASSLGLAGSYEQYV. The DNA of the CDR3 is TGCGCCAGCAGCTTGGGACTAGCGGGCTCCTACGAGCAGTACGTC.

This sequence joins TRBV11-2 and TRBJ2-7; 8 nucleotides line up with TRBD1. The CDR3 sequence is 13 residues long. The germline gives CDR1 SGHAT, CDR2 FQNNGV. Germline trimming cut 5 bases from V and 7 bases from J; bases unmatched to any gene: 7. CDR3 DNA sequence: TGTGCCAGCAGCCTGGACAGGGCGGGGGAGCAGTACGTC. Its translation is CASSLDRAGEQYV.

This chain links TRBV6-6 with TRBJ2-5; D perhaps matches TRBD2 (6 bases). CDR3 length: 14 amino acids. The germline gives CDR1 MNHNY, CDR2 SVGAGI (reference sequence). V lost 5 bases, J lost 5 bases, and 15 bases lay in between. CDR3 nucleotides: TGTGCCAGCAGTCGCGATGGGGGGAAGGAGACCCAGTACTTC. As protein: CASSRDGGKETQYF.

Only a few counts were recorded for this clonotype. This chain joins TRBV11-1 and TRBJ2-3; 7 bases are shared with TRBD2. The CDR3 runs 14 residues. CDR1 is SGHAT, CDR2 FQDESV, per germline (reference sequence). The trim removed 6 bases at V and 2 bases at J, leaving 5 bases unmatched. CDR3 region: CASSTSDLTDTQYF. CDR3 DNA: TGTGCCAGCAGTACTAGCGACCTCACAGATACGCAGTATTTT.

This chain joins TRBV5-4 and TRBJ1-4, with D possibly being TRBD1 (6 bases). The ends were cut back, 4 bases at V and 5 bases at J, with 15 bases in the middle. The length of the CDR3 is 15 residues. Germline V gene lookup returns CDR1 SGHNT and CDR2 YYREEE (reference sequence). CDR3 in DNA: TGTGCCAGCAGCGTGACACAGGGTCAGAATGAAAAACTGTTTTTT. It translates to CASSVTQGQNEKLFF.

The sample holds a few counts of this clonotype. CDR3 region: CASSLGTPYGYTF. The CDR3 nucleotides are TGTGCCAGCAGCTTAGGGACACCCTATGGCTACACCTTC. This chain joins TRBV11-2 and TRBJ1-2; the D gene is possibly TRBD1 (5 bases). Trimming removed 1 base at V and 4 bases at J, with 7 bases between. Germline V CDR1 and CDR2: SGHAT, FQNNGV. The CDR3 covers 13 residues.

This clonotype was counted only a few times. The rearrangement links TRBV6-5 to TRBJ2-7; either TRBD1 or TRBD2 may fit D (5 bases each). Germline assignment: CDR1 MNHEY and CDR2 SVGAGI. The V gene lost 7 bases and the J gene lost 3 bases, with 19 bases spanning the gap. This CDR3 region has 15 residues. CDR3 coding DNA: TGTGCCAGCACCGAATCCGGGACGGGGCTCTACGAGCAGTACTTC. It codes for CASTESGTGLYEQYF.

This clonotype was seen at least ten times. CDR3 nucleotide sequence: TGTGCCAGTAGTATACTGACGACCGGCGCTCAAAAACTGTTTTTT. Its protein is CASSILTTGAQKLFF. The V call is TRBV19, the J call TRBJ1-4, with unresolved D. The CDR3 runs to 15 residues. Trimming cost V 2 bases and J 9 bases, with 16 bases left between them. Germline-derived CDR1 and CDR2 are LNHDA and SQIVND (reference sequence).

V usage is TRBV5-4 and J usage is TRBJ2-7; no clear D. The CDR3 is 15 amino acids. Germline CDR1 is SGHNT and CDR2 is YYREEE (reference sequence). Trimming pared 0 bases from V and 0 bases from J, leaving 10 bases between. In DNA form, the CDR3 reads TGTGCCAGCAGCTTGGGGCAGGATAGCTCCTACGAGCAGTACTTC. Encoded protein: CASSLGQDSSYEQYF.

This clonotype was seen a handful of times. This chain joins TRBV4-1 and TRBJ1-4, with D possibly matching TRBD1 (5 bases). CDR1 is MGHRA, CDR2 YSYEKL, per germline. V was pared by 3 bases and J by 0 bases, with 23 bases between. The CDR3 contains 20 residues. Here the CDR3 reads CASSHLNGAIASSTNEKLFF. CDR3 bases: TGCGCCAGCAGCCACCTTAACGGGGCCATCGCATCTTCAACTAATGAAAAACTGTTTTTT.

This clonotype was counted only a few times. This chain uses TRBV2 with TRBJ1-5; unclear D gene. Per germline, CDR1 SNHLY and CDR2 FYNNEI. V was trimmed by 0 bases and J by 7 bases, leaving 13 bases between them. The CDR3 sequence is 15 residues long. The CDR3 reads CASSEAPPSGQPQHF. The CDR3 nucleotides read TGTGCCAGCAGTGAAGCTCCCCCGTCGGGGCAGCCCCAGCATTTT.

This clonotype appeared many times. The V and J genes are TRBV6-5 and TRBJ2-2; D ambiguous. Germline CDR1 is MNHEY and CDR2 is SVGAGI. Trimming removed 4 bases at V and 6 bases at J, with 6 bases between. The CDR3 length is 12 residues. CDR3 protein: CASSLAPGELFF. As DNA, the CDR3 is TGTGCCAGCAGTTTGGCTCCCGGGGAGCTGTTTTTT.

There are many counts of this clonotype. The J gene is TRBJ1-4, the V gene TRBV2; a possible D gene is TRBD1 (5 bases). The CDR3 has 14 amino acids. Germline V lookup: CDR1 SNHLY, CDR2 FYNNEI. V lost 5 bases and J 0 bases, leaving 7 bases between the germline ends. The CDR3 loop is CASSRGATNEKLFF. The CDR3 DNA follows: TGTGCCAGCAGTCGGGGGGCAACTAATGAAAAACTGTTTTTT.

V usage is TRBV10-3 and J usage is TRBJ2-3; D ambiguous. V lost 3 bases, J lost 2 bases, and 9 bases lay in between. CDR3 length equals 14 residues. The germline V gene encodes CDR1 ENHRY and CDR2 SYGVKD. As DNA, the CDR3 is TGTGCCATCAGTGAAACACAGTACACAGATACGCAGTATTTT. Its protein product is CAISETQYTDTQYF.